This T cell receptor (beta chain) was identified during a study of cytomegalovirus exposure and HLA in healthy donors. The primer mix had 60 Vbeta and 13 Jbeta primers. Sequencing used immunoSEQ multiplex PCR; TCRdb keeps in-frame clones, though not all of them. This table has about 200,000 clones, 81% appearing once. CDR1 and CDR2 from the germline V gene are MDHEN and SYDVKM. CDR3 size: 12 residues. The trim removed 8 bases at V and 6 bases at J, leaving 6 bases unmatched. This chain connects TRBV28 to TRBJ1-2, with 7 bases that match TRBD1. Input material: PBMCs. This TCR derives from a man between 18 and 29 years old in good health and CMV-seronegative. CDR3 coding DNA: TGTGCCAGCGGTATAACAGGGGATGGCTACACCTTC. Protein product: CASGITGDGYTF.